This T cell receptor beta chain was sequenced for a study of post-analysis software for immune sequencing data. There are 15 residues in the CDR3. CDR1 and CDR2 from the germline V gene are DFQATT and SNEGSKA (reference sequence). With V trimmed by 6 bases and J by 0 bases, 9 bases remained unmatched. A note on this clonotype: Its antigen remains unidentified.

Study findings and constraints: Five or six TRBV segments, TRBV5-6, TRBV5-1 and TRBV20-1 among them, were found more frequent in patients than controls.

TCR beta cDNA libraries included unique molecular identifiers. TCRdb independently ran MiXCR on the PCR reads; one entry per CDR3 protein. The sample holds hundreds of thousands of distinct CDR3 sequences, roughly 45% seen once. Sequenced input: blood. This clonotype was sampled from a girl aged 5 to 17 with multiple sclerosis. The chain joins TRBV20-1 to TRBJ2-7; TRBD2 agrees at 9 bases. The DNA for the CDR3 is TGCAGTGCCTTCGACGATAGCGGGAGCTCCTACGAGCAGTACTTC. This encodes CSAFDDSGSSYEQYF.